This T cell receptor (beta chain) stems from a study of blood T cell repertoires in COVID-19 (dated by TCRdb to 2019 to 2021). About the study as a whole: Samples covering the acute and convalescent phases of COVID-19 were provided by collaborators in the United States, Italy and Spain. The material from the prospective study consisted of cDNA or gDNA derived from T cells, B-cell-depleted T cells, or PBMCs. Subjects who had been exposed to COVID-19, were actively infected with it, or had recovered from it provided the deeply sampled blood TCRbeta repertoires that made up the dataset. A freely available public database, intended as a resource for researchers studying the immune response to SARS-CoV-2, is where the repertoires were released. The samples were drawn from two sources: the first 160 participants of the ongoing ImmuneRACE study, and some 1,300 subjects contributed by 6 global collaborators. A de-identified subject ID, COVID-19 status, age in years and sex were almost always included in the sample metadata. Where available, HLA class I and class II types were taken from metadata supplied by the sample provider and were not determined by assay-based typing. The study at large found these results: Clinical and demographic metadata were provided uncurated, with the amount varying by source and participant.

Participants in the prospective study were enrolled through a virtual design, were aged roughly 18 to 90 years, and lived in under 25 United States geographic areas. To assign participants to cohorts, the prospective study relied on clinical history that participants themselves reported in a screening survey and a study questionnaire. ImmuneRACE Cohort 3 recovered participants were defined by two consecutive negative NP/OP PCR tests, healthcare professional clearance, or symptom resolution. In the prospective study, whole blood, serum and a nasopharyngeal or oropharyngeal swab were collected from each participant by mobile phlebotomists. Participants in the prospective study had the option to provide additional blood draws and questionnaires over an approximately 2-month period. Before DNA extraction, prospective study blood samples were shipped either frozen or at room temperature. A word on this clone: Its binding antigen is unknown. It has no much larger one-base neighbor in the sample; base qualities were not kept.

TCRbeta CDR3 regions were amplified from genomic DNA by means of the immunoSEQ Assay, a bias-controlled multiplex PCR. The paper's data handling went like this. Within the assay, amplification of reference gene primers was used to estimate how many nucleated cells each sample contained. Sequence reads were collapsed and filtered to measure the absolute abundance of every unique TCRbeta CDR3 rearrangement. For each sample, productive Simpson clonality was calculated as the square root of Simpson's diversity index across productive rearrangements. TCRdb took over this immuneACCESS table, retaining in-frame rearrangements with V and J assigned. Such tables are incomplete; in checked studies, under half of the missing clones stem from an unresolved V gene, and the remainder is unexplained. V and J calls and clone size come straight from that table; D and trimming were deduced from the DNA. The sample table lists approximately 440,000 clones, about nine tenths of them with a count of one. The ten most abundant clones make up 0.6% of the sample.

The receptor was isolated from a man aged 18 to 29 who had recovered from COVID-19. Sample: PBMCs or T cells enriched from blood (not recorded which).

The sequenced DNA is TGCAGTGCTAGAGCCAGGGATACGCAGTATTTT. It encodes CSARARDTQYF. The sequence is built from TRBV20-1 and TRBJ2-3; a confident D gene designation cannot be given. Taken from the germline V gene (reference sequence), the CDR1 and CDR2 loops are DFQATT and SNEGSKA. V is shortened by 1 base, J by 6 bases, and the region joining them spans 5 bases. From cysteine to phenylalanine, the CDR3 is 11 amino acids long. Here the CDR3 DNA is all that survives: 33 bases in frame from base 1.